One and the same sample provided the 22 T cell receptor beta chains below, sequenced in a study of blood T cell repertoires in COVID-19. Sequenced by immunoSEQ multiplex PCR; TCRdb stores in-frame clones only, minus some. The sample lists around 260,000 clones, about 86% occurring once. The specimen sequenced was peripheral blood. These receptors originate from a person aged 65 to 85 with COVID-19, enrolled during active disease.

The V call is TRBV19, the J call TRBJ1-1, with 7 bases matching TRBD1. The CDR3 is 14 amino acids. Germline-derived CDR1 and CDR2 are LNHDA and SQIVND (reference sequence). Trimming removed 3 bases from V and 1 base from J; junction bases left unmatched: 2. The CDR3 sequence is CASSMGTANTEAFF. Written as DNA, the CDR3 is TGTGCCAGTAGTATGGGGACAGCGAACACTGAAGCTTTCTTT.

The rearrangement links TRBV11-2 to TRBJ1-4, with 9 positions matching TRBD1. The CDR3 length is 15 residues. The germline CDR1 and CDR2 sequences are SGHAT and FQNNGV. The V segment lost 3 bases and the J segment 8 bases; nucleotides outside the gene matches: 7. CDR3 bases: TGTGCCAGCAGCTTCACGGGGACAGGGTTGGAAAAACTGTTTTTT. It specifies CASSFTGTGLEKLFF.

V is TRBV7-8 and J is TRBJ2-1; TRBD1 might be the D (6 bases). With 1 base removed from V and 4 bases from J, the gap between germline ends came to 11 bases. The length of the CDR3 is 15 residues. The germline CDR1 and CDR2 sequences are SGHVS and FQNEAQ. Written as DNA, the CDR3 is TGTGCCAGCAGCTTAGTACAGGGAATGTACAATGAGCAGTTCTTC. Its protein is CASSLVQGMYNEQFF.

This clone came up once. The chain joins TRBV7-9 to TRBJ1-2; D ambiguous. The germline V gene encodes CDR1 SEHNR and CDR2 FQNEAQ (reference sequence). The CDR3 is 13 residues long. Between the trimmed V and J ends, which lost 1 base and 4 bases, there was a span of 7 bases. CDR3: CASSLGAGYGYTF. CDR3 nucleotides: TGTGCCAGCAGCTTAGGGGCAGGCTATGGCTACACCTTC. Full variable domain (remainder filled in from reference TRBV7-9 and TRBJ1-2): DTGVSQNPRHKITKRGQNVTFRCDPISEHNRLYWYRQTLGQGPEFLTYFQNEAQLEKSRLLSDRFSAERPKGSFSTLEIQRTEQGDSAMYLCASSLGAGYGYTFGSGTRLTVV.

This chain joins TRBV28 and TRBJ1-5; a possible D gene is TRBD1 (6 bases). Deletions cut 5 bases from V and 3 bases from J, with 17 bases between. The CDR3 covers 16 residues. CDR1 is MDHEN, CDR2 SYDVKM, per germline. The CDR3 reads CASSHTKQGYNQPQHF. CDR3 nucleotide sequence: TGTGCCAGCAGTCATACAAAGCAGGGGTACAATCAGCCCCAGCATTTT.

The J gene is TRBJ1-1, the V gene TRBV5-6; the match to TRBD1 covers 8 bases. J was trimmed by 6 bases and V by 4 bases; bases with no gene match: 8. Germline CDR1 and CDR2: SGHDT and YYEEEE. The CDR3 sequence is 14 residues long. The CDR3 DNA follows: TGTGCCAGCAGCCGGACAGGGTCGGGGGCTGAAGCTTTCTTT. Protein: CASSRTGSGAEAFF.

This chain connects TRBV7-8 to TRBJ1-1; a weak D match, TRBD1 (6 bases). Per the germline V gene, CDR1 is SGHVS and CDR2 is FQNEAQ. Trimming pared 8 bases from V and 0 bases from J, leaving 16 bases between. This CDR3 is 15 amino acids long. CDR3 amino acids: CASGRGGTLNTEAFF. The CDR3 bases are TGTGCCAGCGGACGGGGGGGGACATTGAACACTGAAGCTTTCTTT.

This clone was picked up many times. The CDR3 reads CASGTGSNEKLFF. CDR3 in DNA: TGTGCCAGCGGAACAGGATCTAATGAAAAACTGTTTTTT. The chain combines TRBV5-6 with TRBJ1-4; perhaps TRBD1 as D (5 bases). The CDR3 is 13 amino acids. Germline V gene lookup returns CDR1 SGHDT and CDR2 YYEEEE. V was trimmed by 7 bases and J by 3 bases, leaving 10 bases between them.

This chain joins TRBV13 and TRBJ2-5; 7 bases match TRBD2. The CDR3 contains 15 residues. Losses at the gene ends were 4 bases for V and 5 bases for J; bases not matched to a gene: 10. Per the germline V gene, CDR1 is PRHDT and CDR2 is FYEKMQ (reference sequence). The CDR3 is CASSWRLAQGETQYF. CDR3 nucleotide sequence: TGTGCCAGCAGCTGGCGACTAGCCCAGGGTGAGACCCAGTACTTC.

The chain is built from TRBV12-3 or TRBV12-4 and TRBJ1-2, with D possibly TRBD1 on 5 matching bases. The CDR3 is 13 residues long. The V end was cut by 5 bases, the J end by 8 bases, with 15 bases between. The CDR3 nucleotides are TGTGCCAGCAGTCTCGGGACCGCGGGAGGCTACACCTTC. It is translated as CASSLGTAGGYTF.

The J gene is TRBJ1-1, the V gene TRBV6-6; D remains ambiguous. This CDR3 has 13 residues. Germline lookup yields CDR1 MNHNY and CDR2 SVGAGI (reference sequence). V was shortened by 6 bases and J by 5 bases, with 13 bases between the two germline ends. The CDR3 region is CASSPGRSTEAFF. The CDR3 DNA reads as TGTGCCAGCAGCCCAGGCAGGTCGACTGAAGCTTTCTTT.

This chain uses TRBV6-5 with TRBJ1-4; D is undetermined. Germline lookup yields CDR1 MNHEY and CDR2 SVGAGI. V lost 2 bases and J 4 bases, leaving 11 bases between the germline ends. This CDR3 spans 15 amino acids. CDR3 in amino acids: CASSYTRGGNEKLFF. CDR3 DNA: TGTGCCAGCAGTTACACACGGGGTGGTAATGAAAAACTGTTTTTT.

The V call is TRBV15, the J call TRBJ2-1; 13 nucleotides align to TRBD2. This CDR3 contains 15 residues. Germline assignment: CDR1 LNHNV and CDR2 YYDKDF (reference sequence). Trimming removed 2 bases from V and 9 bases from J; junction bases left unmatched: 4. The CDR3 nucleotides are TGTGCCACCAGCAGAACGGGACTAGCGGGATTTGAGCAGTTCTTC. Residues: CATSRTGLAGFEQFF.

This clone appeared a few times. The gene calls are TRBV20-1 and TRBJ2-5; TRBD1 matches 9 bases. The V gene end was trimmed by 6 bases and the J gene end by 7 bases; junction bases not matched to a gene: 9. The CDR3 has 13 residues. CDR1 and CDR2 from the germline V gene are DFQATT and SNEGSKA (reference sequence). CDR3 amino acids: CSASGQGRGTQYF. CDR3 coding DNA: TGCAGTGCGAGTGGACAGGGGCGTGGGACCCAGTACTTC.

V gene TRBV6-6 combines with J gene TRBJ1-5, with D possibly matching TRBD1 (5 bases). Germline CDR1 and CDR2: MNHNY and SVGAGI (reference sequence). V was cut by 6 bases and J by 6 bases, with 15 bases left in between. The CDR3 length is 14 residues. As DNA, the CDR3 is TGTGCCAGCAGCGCCACAGGAGGGGTTCAGCCCCAGCATTTT. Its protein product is CASSATGGVQPQHF.

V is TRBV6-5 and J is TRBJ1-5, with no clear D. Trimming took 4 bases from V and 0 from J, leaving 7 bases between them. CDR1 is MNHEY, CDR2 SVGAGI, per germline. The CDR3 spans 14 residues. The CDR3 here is CASSLQFSNQPQHF. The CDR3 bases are TGTGCCAGCAGTTTACAGTTTAGCAATCAGCCCCAGCATTTT.

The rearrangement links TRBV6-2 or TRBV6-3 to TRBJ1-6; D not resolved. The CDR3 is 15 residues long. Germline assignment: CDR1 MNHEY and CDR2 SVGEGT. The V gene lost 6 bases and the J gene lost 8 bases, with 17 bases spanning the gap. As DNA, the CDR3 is TGTGCCAGCAGCCCCCCCTGGGGAGGAGATTCACCCCTCCACTTT. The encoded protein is CASSPPWGGDSPLHF.

The CDR3, as DNA: TGTGCCAGCAGTTTAACCGGGACAGGGACGTTGAACACTGAAGCTTTCTTT. Amino acid sequence: CASSLTGTGTLNTEAFF. The J gene is TRBJ1-1, the V gene TRBV28, with 9 bases identical to TRBD1. Trimming removed 2 bases from V and 0 bases from J; junction bases left unmatched: 7. From germline, CDR1 is MDHEN and CDR2 SYDVKM. This CDR3 contains 17 residues.

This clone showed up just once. The CDR3 protein is CASSLVDYGYTF. CDR3 bases: TGTGCCAGCAGTTTAGTAGATTATGGCTACACCTTC. This chain connects TRBV28 to TRBJ1-2; D gene ambiguous. Per the germline V gene, CDR1 is MDHEN and CDR2 is SYDVKM. This CDR3 has 12 residues. V lost 2 bases and J 5 bases, leaving 6 bases between the germline ends.

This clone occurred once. The CDR3 loop is CASSASAYNEQFF. For the CDR3, the DNA is TGTGCCAGCAGCGCCTCAGCCTACAATGAGCAGTTCTTC. The chain couples TRBV9 to TRBJ2-1; no reliable D call. CDR1 is SGDLS and CDR2 is YYNGEE in the germline V gene. The CDR3 runs 13 residues. The V and J ends lost 3 bases and 2 bases respectively, with 6 bases between them.

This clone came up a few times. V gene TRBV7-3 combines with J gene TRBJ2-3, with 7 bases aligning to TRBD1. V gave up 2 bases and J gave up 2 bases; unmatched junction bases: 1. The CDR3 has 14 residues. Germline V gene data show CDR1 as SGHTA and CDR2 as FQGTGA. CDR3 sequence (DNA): TGTGCCAGCAGCTTAGGGACAGCCACAGATACGCAGTATTTT. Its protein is CASSLGTATDTQYF.

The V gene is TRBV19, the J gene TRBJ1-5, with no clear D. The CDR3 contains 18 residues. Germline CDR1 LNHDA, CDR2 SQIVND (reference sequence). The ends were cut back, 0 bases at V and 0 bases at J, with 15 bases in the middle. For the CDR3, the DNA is TGTGCCAGTAGTATAGATCTATCGGGAGTTAATAGCAATCAGCCCCAGCATTTT. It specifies CASSIDLSGVNSNQPQHF.